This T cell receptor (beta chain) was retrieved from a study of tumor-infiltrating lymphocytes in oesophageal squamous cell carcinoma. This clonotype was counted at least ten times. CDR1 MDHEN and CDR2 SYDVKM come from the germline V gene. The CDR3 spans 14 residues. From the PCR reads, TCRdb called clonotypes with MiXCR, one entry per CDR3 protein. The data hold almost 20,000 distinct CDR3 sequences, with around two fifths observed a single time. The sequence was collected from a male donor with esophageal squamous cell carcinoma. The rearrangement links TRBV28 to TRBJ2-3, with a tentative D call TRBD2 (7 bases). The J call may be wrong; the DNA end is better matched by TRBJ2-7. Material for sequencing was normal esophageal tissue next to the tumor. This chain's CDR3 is CASSRWGGPHEQYF. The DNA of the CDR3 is TGTGCCAGCAGCCGATGGGGGGGCCCCCACGAGCAGTACTTC.